This T cell receptor (beta chain) was identified in a study of regulatory T cells in long-lasting Graves disease. Study-wide results and limits: Patients with persistent disease shared 2,900 or so public clonotypes, outpacing the roughly 950 shared by new patients. A reduction in accuracy may have resulted from the small sample size.

V was clipped by 4 bases and J by 7 bases; unmatched bases: 7. CDR1 is SGHAT and CDR2 is FQNNGV in the germline V gene. This CDR3 spans 15 amino acids. Time point specified: newly diagnosed GD, antithyroid drugs for less than 3 months. PBMCs provided the RNA from which the TCR library was made. Investigators prepared the TCR beta libraries by applying iRepertoire HTBI primers and Arm-PCR of CDR3 regions. TCRdb re-derived calls from the multiplex PCR reads in MiXCR, one entry per CDR3 protein. The sample lists 400,000 to 500,000 distinct CDR3 sequences; 14% were seen once. This clonotype was picked up many times. What it recognizes is unknown. These same records also appear under a second study, on T cells in Graves' hyperthyroidism and ophthalmopathy. From that study: First-round RT-PCR targeting the TCR CDR3 was performed with the HTBI primer set. Most thyroid clonotypes expanded above 0.001 appeared in blood too.

The V call is TRBV11-2, the J call TRBJ2-2, with 9 bases aligning to TRBD2. The specimen was peripheral blood mononuclear cells (PBMCs), collected at new diagnosis, from a patient treated with antithyroid drugs. This TCR came from a woman in her fifties or sixties with Graves disease. The CDR3, as DNA: TGTGCCAGCAGCTCAAGGACTAGCGATGGCGGGGAGCTGTTTTTT. Residues: CASSSRTSDGGELFF.